Listed here is a single T cell receptor (beta chain). Its antigen remains unknown. The V and J ends lost 3 bases and 1 base respectively, with 13 bases between them. Germline V gives CDR1 DFQATT, CDR2 SNEGSKA (reference sequence). The CDR3 totals 15 residues. Scientists made TCR beta libraries using quantitative 5'-RACE with molecular barcodes. Each CDR3 protein is one row after TCRdb ran MiXCR on the 5' RACE reads. The sample has about 440,000 distinct CDR3 sequences, 17% seen once; the top ten hold just over 1%. The sample is drawn from a study of CD8 T cells in ankylosing spondylitis. Study-level points and caveats: The clones that were linked to disease were reported to be significantly enriched in matched synovial fluid samples from ankylosing spondylitis patients. Blood from ankylosing spondylitis patients appeared to carry a characteristic eight-variant TCR beta motif.

This receptor was obtained from a male donor with ankylosing spondylitis. Sequencing input: blood, either unsorted or a sorted T cell fraction (not recorded which). V is TRBV20-1 and J is TRBJ1-5; no definite D call. The CDR3 sequence: CSASSGSGSNQPQHF. In DNA form, the CDR3 reads TGCAGTGCTAGTTCGGGGAGTGGAAGCAATCAGCCCCAGCATTTT.